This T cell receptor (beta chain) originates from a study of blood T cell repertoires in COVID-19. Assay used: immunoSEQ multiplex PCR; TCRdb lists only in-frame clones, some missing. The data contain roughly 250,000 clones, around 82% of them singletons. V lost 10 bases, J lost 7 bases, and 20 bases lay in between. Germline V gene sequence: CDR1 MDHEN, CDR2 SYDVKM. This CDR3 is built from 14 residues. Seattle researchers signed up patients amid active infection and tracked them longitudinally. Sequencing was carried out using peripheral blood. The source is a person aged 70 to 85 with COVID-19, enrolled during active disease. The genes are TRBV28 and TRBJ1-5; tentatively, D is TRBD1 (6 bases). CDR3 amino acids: CATQQPQGNQPQHF. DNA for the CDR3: TGTGCCACTCAACAACCTCAGGGGAACCAGCCCCAGCATTTT.